This T cell receptor (beta chain) was retrieved from a study of shared clonotypes between healthy human individuals. TCRdb's table, derived via immunoSEQ multiplex PCR, lists solely in-frame clones and lacks some. The sample holds 600,000 to 750,000 clones, 90% seen once. The sequenced sample consisted of memory CD8+ T cells from PBMCs. The subset was: CD45RO+ cells pooled with CCR7-negative TemRA cells. The clonotype originates from a man aged 18-30 years in good health. Some clones in this sample may be carry-over from other donors' samples.

The CDR3 nucleotides read TGTGCCAGCAGCCCCGGATCTGGGTCCAACGACTACGAGCAGTACTTC. Translating gives CASSPGSGSNDYEQYF. The rearrangement uses TRBV7-9 and TRBJ2-7; D remains unclear. The CDR3 is made up of 16 amino acids. Trimming removed 5 bases from V and 3 bases from J, with 20 bases in between. Per the germline V gene, CDR1 is SEHNR and CDR2 is FQNEAQ (reference sequence).